The 10 T cell receptor beta chains listed next were all sequenced from one sample in a study of human T cells and chemical hapten exposure (dated by TCRdb to 2020 to 2023). Receptor amplification or capture employed RACE. The sequencer listed for this sample is NextSeq 500. TCRdb took the public reads, trimmed them with fastp at Q25, ran MiXCR for clone calling and kept in-frame beta chains. Rows matching on CDR3 protein sequence are summarized as one entry with the most common DNA and genes. For this sample there are some 97,000 distinct CDR3 sequences; less than 35% appear just once. The ten largest account for 10% of the sample. The meaning of the sample's time point label: patch test 3, about 24 weeks after DPC sensitization. This specimen's treatment or condition label, per the study, means: therapeutic diphenylcyclopropenone sensitization with weekly scalp DPC. The sample in question was whole blood, obtained in connection with sensitization to the hapten diphenylcyclopropenone (DPC). The receptors come from a man in his forties with alopecia areata. Some clones in this sample may be carry-over from other donors' samples.

This clonotype was recorded at least ten times. V is TRBV2 and J is TRBJ2-1; TRBD2 matches 14 bases. Germline-derived CDR1 and CDR2 are SNHLY and FYNNEI. The V segment lost 4 bases and the J segment 4 bases; nucleotides outside the gene matches: 12. The CDR3 runs 19 residues. The CDR3 loop is CASSGIGTSGRGGYNEQFF. Here the CDR3 DNA reads TGTGCCAGCAGTGGGATAGGGACTAGCGGGAGAGGAGGATACAATGAGCAGTTCTTC.

CDR3 bases: TGCAGTGCGGGAGGGGTGGCCAAAAACATTCAGTACTTC. Protein sequence: CSAGGVAKNIQYF. The V and J genes are TRBV20-1 and TRBJ2-4; 7 bases map to TRBD2. V dropped 6 bases and J dropped 1; count of bases not matched to a gene: 3. Germline V lookup: CDR1 DFQATT, CDR2 SNEGSKA (reference sequence). CDR3 length: 13 amino acids.

The gene calls are TRBV7-2 and TRBJ1-2; 8 nucleotides line up with TRBD1. Germline V CDR1 and CDR2: SGHTA, FQGNSA. J was trimmed by 3 bases and V by 1 base; bases with no gene match: 7. The length of the CDR3 is 16 residues. In DNA, the CDR3 is TGTGCCAGCAGCTTAGAGGCAGGGGGCGGGTACTATGGCTACACCTTC. This translates into CASSLEAGGGYYGYTF.

The rearrangement joins TRBV2 to TRBJ1-1, with TRBD1 as a possible D gene (5 bases). V lost 6 bases to trimming and J lost 4 bases, with 15 bases between them. CDR1 is SNHLY, CDR2 FYNNEI, per germline. This CDR3 spans 14 amino acids. The CDR3, as DNA: TGTGCCAGCAGAGCCGGGACTGGCGGCACTGAAGCTTTCTTT. Its translation is CASRAGTGGTEAFF.

This clonotype was counted a few times. The J gene is TRBJ1-1, the V gene TRBV28, with D unclear. Between the trimmed V and J ends, which lost 4 bases and 1 base, there was a span of 7 bases. CDR1 and CDR2 from the germline V gene are MDHEN and SYDVKM. This CDR3 is 13 amino acids long. The CDR3: CASSWRQNTEAFF. The CDR3 DNA reads as TGTGCCAGCAGTTGGCGACAGAACACTGAAGCTTTCTTT.

This clonotype came up a few times. This chain connects TRBV28 to TRBJ2-7; 7 positions agree with TRBD2. There are 14 residues in the CDR3. The J segment lost 4 bases and the V segment lost 5 bases, leaving 8 bases of the junction unmatched. CDR1 MDHEN and CDR2 SYDVKM come from the germline V gene. The CDR3 is CASSPLANSYEQYF. The CDR3 DNA is TGTGCCAGCAGTCCACTAGCGAATTCTTACGAGCAGTACTTC.

This clonotype was counted between two and nine times. The chain uses TRBV9 and TRBJ2-3, with 9 nucleotides matching TRBD2. Germline values: CDR1 SGDLS, CDR2 YYNGEE. Unmatched junction bases numbered 10, after V lost 5 bases and J lost 0 bases. This CDR3 region has 17 residues. The chain's CDR3 is CASSPAGGAPSTDTQYF. CDR3 bases: TGTGCCAGCAGTCCGGCGGGAGGGGCCCCTAGCACAGATACGCAGTATTTT.

Many counts were recorded for this clonotype. The chain combines TRBV3-1 with TRBJ1-1; D unclear. Germline CDR1 is LGHDT and CDR2 is YNNKEL (reference sequence). The CDR3 is 14 residues long. V was trimmed by 1 base and J by 4 bases, leaving 10 bases between them. For the CDR3, the DNA is TGTGCCAGCAGCCAAGTGGGAGGCGGCACTGAAGCTTTCTTT. Translating it yields CASSQVGGGTEAFF.

J is TRBJ2-3 and V is TRBV14; the match to TRBD1 covers 9 bases. This CDR3 comprises 18 residues. Germline V gives CDR1 SGHDN, CDR2 FVKESK. Trimming cost V 1 base and J 3 bases; bases outside gene matches: 11. CDR3 DNA: TGTGCCAGCAGCCAAGGGGACTACAGGGGGCGCCGAACAGATACGCAGTATTTT. Protein product: CASSQGDYRGRRTDTQYF. Using reference TRBV14 and TRBJ2-3 for the parts outside the CDR3, the full variable domain is EAGVTQFPSHSVIEKGQTVTLRCDPISGHDNLYWYRRVMGKEIKFLLHFVKESKQDESGMPNNRFLAERTGGTYSTLKVQPAELEDSGVYFCASSQGDYRGRRTDTQYFGPGTRLTVL.

The table lists this clonotype with a few counts. The gene calls are TRBV20-1 and TRBJ2-5; possible D gene TRBD1, 6 bases. This CDR3 comprises 13 residues. The germline V gene encodes CDR1 DFQATT and CDR2 SNEGSKA (reference sequence). Between the trimmed V and J ends, which lost 0 bases and 4 bases, there was a span of 9 bases. For the CDR3, the DNA is TGCAGTGCTAGAGACCACAGGGTAGAGACCCAGTACTTC. Amino acids: CSARDHRVETQYF.